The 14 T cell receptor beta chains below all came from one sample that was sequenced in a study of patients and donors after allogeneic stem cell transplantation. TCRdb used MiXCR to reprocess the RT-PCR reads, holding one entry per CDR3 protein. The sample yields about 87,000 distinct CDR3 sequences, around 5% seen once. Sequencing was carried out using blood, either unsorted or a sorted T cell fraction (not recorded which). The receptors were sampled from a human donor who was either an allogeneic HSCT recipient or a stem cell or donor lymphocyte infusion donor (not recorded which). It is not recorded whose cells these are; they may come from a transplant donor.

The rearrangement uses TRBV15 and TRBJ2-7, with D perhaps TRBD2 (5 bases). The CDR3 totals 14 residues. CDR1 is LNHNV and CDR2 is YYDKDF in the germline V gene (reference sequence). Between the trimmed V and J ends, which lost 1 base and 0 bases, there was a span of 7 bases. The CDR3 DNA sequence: TGTGCCACCAGCAGAGTCCGGGGCTCCTACGAGCAGTACTTC. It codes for CATSRVRGSYEQYF. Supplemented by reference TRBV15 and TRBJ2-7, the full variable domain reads DAMVIQNPRYQVTQFGKPVTLSCSQTLNHNVMYWYQQKSSQAPKLLFHYYDKDFNNEADTPDNFQSRRPNTSFCFLDIRSPGLGDTAMYLCATSRVRGSYEQYFGPGTRLTVT.

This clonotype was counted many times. CDR3 coding DNA: TGTGCCAGCAGTCTCCAGGGAGACGAGCAGTACTTC. Its protein is CASSLQGDEQYF. The rearrangement uses TRBV6-1 and TRBJ2-7; D assignment may be TRBD1 or TRBD2 (5 bases each). Germline V gene sequence: CDR1 MNHNS, CDR2 SASEGT. The CDR3 is 12 residues long. V was shortened by 5 bases and J by 5 bases, with 10 bases between the two germline ends.

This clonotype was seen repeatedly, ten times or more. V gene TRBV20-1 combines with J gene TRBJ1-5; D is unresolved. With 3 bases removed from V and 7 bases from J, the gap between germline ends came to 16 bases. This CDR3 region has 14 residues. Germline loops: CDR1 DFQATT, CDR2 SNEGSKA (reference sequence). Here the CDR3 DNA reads TGCAGTGCTAGTACCGAGGAGCCGGGGCAGCCCCAGCATTTT. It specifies CSASTEEPGQPQHF.

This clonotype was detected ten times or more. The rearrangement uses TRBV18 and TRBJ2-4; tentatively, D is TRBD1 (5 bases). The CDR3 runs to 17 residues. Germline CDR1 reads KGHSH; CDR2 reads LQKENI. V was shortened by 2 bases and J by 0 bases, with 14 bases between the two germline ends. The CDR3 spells CASSPGQGLLAKNIQYF. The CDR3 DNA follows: TGTGCCAGCTCACCAGGTCAGGGCTTACTAGCCAAAAACATTCAGTACTTC.

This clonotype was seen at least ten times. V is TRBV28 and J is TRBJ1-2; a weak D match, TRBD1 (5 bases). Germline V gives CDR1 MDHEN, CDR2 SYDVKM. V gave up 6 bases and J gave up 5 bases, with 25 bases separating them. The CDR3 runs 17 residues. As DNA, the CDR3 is TGTGCCAGCAGCCCCGGGGGGTACTCCAAATCGTGGTATGGCTACACCTTC. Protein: CASSPGGYSKSWYGYTF.

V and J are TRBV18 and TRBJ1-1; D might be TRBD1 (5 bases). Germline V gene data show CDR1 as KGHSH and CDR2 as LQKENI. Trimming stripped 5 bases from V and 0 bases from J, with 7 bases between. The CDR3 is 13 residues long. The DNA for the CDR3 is TGTGCCAGCTCAGGGGACGTGAACACTGAAGCTTTCTTT. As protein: CASSGDVNTEAFF.

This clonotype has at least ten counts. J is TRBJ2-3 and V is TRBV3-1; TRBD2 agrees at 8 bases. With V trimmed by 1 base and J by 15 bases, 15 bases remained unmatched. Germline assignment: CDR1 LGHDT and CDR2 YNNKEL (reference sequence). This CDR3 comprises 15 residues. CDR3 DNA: TGTGCCAGCAGCCAAGGGGGAAGTTCGGGGGGGGCCCCTTATTTT. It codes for CASSQGGSSGGAPYF.

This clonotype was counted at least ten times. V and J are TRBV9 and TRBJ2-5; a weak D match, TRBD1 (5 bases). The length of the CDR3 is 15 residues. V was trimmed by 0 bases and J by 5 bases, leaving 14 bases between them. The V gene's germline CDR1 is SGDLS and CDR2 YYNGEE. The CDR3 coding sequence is TGTGCCAGCAGCGTAGATGACAGACGCGTGGAGACCCAGTACTTC. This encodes CASSVDDRRVETQYF.

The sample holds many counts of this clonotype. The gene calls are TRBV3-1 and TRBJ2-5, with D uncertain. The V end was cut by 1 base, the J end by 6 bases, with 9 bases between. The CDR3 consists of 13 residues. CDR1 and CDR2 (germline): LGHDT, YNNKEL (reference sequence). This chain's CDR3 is CASSQAAGQTQYF. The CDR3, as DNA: TGTGCCAGCAGCCAAGCGGCTGGACAGACCCAGTACTTC.

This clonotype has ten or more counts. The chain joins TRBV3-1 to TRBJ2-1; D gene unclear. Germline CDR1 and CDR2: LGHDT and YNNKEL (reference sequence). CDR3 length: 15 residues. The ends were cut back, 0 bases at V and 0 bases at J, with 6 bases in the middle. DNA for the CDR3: TGTGCCAGCAGCCAAGATTCAGGCTCCTACAATGAGCAGTTCTTC. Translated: CASSQDSGSYNEQFF.

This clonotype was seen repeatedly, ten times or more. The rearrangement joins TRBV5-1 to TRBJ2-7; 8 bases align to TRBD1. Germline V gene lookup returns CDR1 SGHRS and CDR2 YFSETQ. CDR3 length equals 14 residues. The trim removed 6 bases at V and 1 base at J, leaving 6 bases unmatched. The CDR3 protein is CASNSGTGSYEQYF. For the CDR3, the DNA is TGCGCCAGCAACTCCGGGACAGGTTCCTACGAGCAGTACTTC. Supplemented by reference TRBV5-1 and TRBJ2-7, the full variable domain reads KAGVTQTPRYLIKTRGQQVTLSCSPISGHRSVSWYQQTPGQGLQFLFEYFSETQRNKGNFPGRFSGRQFSNSRSEMNVSTLELGDSALYLCASNSGTGSYEQYFGPGTRLTVT.

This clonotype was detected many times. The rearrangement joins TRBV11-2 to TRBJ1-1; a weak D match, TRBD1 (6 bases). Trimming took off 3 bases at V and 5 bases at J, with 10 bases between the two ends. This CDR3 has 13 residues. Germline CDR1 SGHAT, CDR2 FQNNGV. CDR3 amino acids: CASSLEQGTEAFF. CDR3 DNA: TGTGCCAGCAGCTTGGAACAGGGAACTGAAGCTTTCTTT.

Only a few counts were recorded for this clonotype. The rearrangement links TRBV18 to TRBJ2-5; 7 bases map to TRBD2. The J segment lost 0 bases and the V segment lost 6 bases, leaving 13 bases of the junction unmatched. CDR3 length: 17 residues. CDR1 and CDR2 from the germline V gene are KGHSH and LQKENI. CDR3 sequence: CASSSRNSGFNQETQYF. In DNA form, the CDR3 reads TGTGCCAGCTCGTCCCGAAATAGCGGGTTCAACCAAGAGACCCAGTACTTC.

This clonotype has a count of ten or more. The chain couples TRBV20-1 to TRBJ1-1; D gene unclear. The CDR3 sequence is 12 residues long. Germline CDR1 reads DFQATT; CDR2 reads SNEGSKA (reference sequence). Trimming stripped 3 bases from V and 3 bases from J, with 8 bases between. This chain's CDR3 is CSASQRDTEAFF. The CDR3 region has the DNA TGCAGTGCTAGCCAAAGGGACACTGAAGCTTTCTTT.